The clone carrying this T cell receptor (beta chain) was seen once. What it binds is unknown. The data were taken from a study of T cell responses to AZD1222 COVID-19 vaccine. Findings of the study overall: Clonal diversity was possibly underestimated, and white British individuals and females predominated among donors. None of the repertoires were sampled until the peak T cell response had passed.

Only in-frame clones appear in the TCRdb table, and some are missing; sequencing was by immunoSEQ multiplex PCR. Found here are some 150,000 clones, 92% of them singletons; the top ten hold around 4.5%. Looked up from germline, CDR1 is GTSNPN and CDR2 is SVGIG (reference sequence). CDR3 length: 14 amino acids. The V gene lost 3 bases and the J gene lost 6 bases, with 15 bases spanning the gap. V and J are TRBV30 and TRBJ2-4; D might be TRBD2 (6 bases). This receptor was obtained from an adult in good health. The sequences come from peripheral blood, collected on day 0 of MenACWY control vaccination. The CDR3 is CAWRTSGGRNIQYF. The CDR3 coding sequence is TGTGCCTGGAGAACCTCCGGGGGTCGAAACATTCAGTACTTC.